This T cell receptor beta chain was sequenced during a study of blood T cell repertoires in COVID-19. Study-level information: COVID-19 samples, acute and convalescent, were from the United States, Italy and Spain. T cells, B-cell-depleted T cells, or PBMCs supplied cDNA or gDNA.

The germline V gene has CDR1 SGHNT and CDR2 YENEEA. J was trimmed by 10 bases and V by 5 bases; bases with no gene match: 14. The length of the CDR3 is 15 residues. Original processing notes: Using reference gene primer amplification, nucleated cell counts were estimated. The repertoire was sequenced with immunoSEQ multiplex PCR; TCRdb's copy has only in-frame clones and lacks some. That table furnishes V, J and clone size, whereas the DNA furnished D and trimming. The repertoire includes 75,000 to 90,000 clones, roughly 80% of them detected once, and roughly a third sits in the top ten. This sequence originates from a man aged 60-69 years with COVID-19, enrolled during active disease. V and J are TRBV11-3 and TRBJ2-1; 7 bases align to TRBD2. Sequencing used peripheral blood. CDR3 sequence reads: CASSQKGLAGVEQFF. In DNA form, the CDR3 reads TGTGCCAGCAGCCAGAAGGGACTGGCGGGAGTGGAGCAGTTCTTC.